This T cell receptor (beta chain) is drawn from a study of PD-1 blockade in classical Hodgkin lymphoma. Described time point: cycle 4 day 1 (C4D1), after more than 5 weeks of nivolumab. There was relapse after autologous stem cell transplantation in every patient, and there was variation in brentuximab vedotin exposure. The authors purified CD4+ T cells from thawed PBMCs by magnetic negative selection. Profiled with immunoSEQ multiplex PCR; TCRdb holds only in-frame clones, not every one. Here the sample spans fewer than 35,000 clones, approximately 79% being singletons. The CDR3 consists of 16 residues. V dropped 5 bases and J dropped 4; count of bases not matched to a gene: 14. Germline CDR1 SEHNR, CDR2 FQNEAQ (reference sequence).

The chain carries TRBV7-9 and TRBJ2-7; 7 bases are a match to TRBD1. Sample: CD4+ T cells from blood, taken before the fourth cycle of nivolumab. The source of this sequence is a human donor with classical Hodgkin lymphoma. CDR3 loop: CASSPPPYRGRYEQYF. The CDR3 region has the DNA TGTGCCAGCAGCCCCCCCCCGTACAGGGGTCGGTACGAGCAGTACTTC.